Below, 16 T cell receptor beta chains from the same sample are listed, as sequenced in a study of prognosis after radiotherapy for stage I lung cancer. Using two-round multiplex PCR, the authors amplified TCR beta CDR3 from genomic DNA. During first-round PCR, primers specific to each TRBV and TRBJ gene were used. TCRdb reprocessed the multiplex PCR reads via MiXCR and lists one record per CDR3 protein. The sample includes 15,000 to 20,000 distinct CDR3 sequences, about 30% of them seen just once. The starting material was PBMCs, obtained before or after stereotactic body radiation therapy (not recorded which). These receptors were taken from a donor aged 50 or older with non-small cell lung cancer.

This clonotype was picked up many times. The V call is TRBV7-2, the J call TRBJ2-1; 7 bases are shared with TRBD2. CDR1 and CDR2 (germline): SGHTA, FQGNSA. The V segment lost 10 bases and the J segment 4 bases; nucleotides outside the gene matches: 10. The CDR3 runs 14 residues. CDR3 DNA: TGTGCCAACACTCTAGCGGTGTTATACAATGAGCAGTTCTTC. Translation gives CANTLAVLYNEQFF.

In its sample, this clonotype was seen a few times. The CDR3 end shows no conserved phenylalanine or tryptophan, and so a read error is likely. The V and J genes are TRBV20-1 and TRBJ2-3; D unresolved. The CDR3 runs 14 residues. Trimming left V 6 bases short and J 0 bases short, with 13 bases between. In germline, CDR1 is DFQATT, CDR2 SNEGSKA (reference sequence). The CDR3 coding sequence is TGCAGTGCCCCCGGGCAAAGGAGCACAGATACGCAGTATTCT. This codes for CSAPGQRSTDTQYS.

This clonotype was detected ten times or more. V and J are TRBV6-1 and TRBJ2-3, with unresolved D. Deletions cut 7 bases from V and 0 bases from J, with 17 bases between. The germline CDR1 and CDR2 sequences are MNHNS and SASEGT. The CDR3 consists of 16 residues. As DNA, the CDR3 is TGTGCCAGCAACCGAAAAGGTTCCTCTAGCACAGATACGCAGTATTTT. It encodes CASNRKGSSSTDTQYF.

This clonotype was recorded at least ten times. The chain couples TRBV4-3 to TRBJ2-1; 8 bases line up with TRBD1. Germline loops: CDR1 LGHNA, CDR2 YSLEER. The length of the CDR3 is 16 residues. Unmatched junction bases numbered 7, after V lost 0 bases and J lost 6 bases. Here the CDR3 reads CASSQERQGFSNEQFF. In DNA form, the CDR3 reads TGCGCCAGCAGCCAAGAACGACAGGGGTTCAGCAATGAGCAGTTCTTC.

This clonotype appeared a few times. A much larger clone lies one base from this, so it may be a read error. The chain links TRBV7-9 to TRBJ1-4; D is undetermined. Per germline, CDR1 SEHNR and CDR2 FQNEAQ (reference sequence). The CDR3 consists of 15 residues. The CDR3: CASSPLSATSEKLFF. The CDR3 coding sequence is TGTGCCAGCAGCCCTCTCTCAGCAACTAGTGAAAAACTGTTTTTT.

This clonotype was detected ten times or more. The CDR3 nucleotides read TGCGCCAGCAGCCAAGATGCGCTAGCTAACTATGGCTACACCTTC. It specifies CASSQDALANYGYTF. V and J are TRBV4-1 and TRBJ1-2, with unresolved D. The CDR3 is made up of 15 amino acids. Trimming shortened V by 0 bases and J by 0 bases, and 8 bases separated the two germline ends. The germline V gene has CDR1 MGHRA and CDR2 YSYEKL.

J is TRBJ2-2 and V is TRBV12-3 or TRBV12-4; D remains unclear. The length of the CDR3 is 11 residues. V was clipped by 7 bases and J by 7 bases, with 7 bases between them. The DNA for the CDR3 is TGTGCCAGCACTCTAGGCGGGGAGCTGTTTTTT. Translation gives CASTLGGELFF.

This clonotype was counted once. This likely came from a read error, as a far larger clone is one base away. The rearrangement joins TRBV6-8 to TRBJ2-7; tentatively, D is TRBD2 (5 bases). This CDR3 contains 14 residues. Germline CDR1 MNHGY, CDR2 SAAAGT. Here the CDR3 reads CVSSTTQDSYEQYF. The CDR3 DNA is TGTGTCAGCAGCACAACGCAGGACTCTTACGAGCAGTACTTC.

This clonotype occurred a few times. A much larger clone is a single base away; this may be a read error. V and J are TRBV13 and TRBJ2-1; D is uncertain. The CDR3 extends over 11 amino acids. Germline V CDR1 and CDR2: PRHDT, FYEKMQ (reference sequence). Trimming left V 10 bases short and J 7 bases short, with 11 bases between. The CDR3 DNA sequence: TGTGCCAACAGAGCGACGAATGAGCAGTTCTTC. Translating it yields CANRATNEQFF.

This clonotype was seen ten or more times. This sequence joins TRBV2 and TRBJ1-5; 8 bases are shared with TRBD1. The J segment lost 8 bases and the V segment lost 7 bases, leaving 7 bases of the junction unmatched. Germline CDR1 is SNHLY and CDR2 is FYNNEI. The CDR3 length is 13 residues. CDR3 nucleotides: TGTGCCAGCAAAATGACAGGGGTTGAGCCCCAGCATTTT. Translation: CASKMTGVEPQHF.

This clonotype was observed at least ten times. The chain combines TRBV6-5 with TRBJ2-2; D is undetermined. Germline values: CDR1 MNHEY, CDR2 SVGAGI. Trimming shortened V by 2 bases and J by 6 bases, and 10 bases separated the two germline ends. The CDR3 has 14 residues. The CDR3 sequence: CASSYQPVPGELFF. CDR3 DNA sequence: TGTGCCAGCAGTTACCAGCCAGTACCCGGGGAGCTGTTTTTT.

This clonotype was counted many times. The chain is built from TRBV20-1 and TRBJ2-7; possible D gene TRBD1, 6 bases. Looked up from germline, CDR1 is DFQATT and CDR2 is SNEGSKA (reference sequence). Trimming removed 7 bases at V and 2 bases at J, with 12 bases between. This CDR3 contains 12 residues. The CDR3 DNA reads as TGCAGTGGGACAGCCTCCACCTACGAGCAGTACTTC. It translates to CSGTASTYEQYF.

This clonotype has at least ten counts. This sequence joins TRBV4-3 and TRBJ1-3, with D perhaps matching TRBD1 (5 bases). This CDR3 has 15 amino acids. V lost 0 bases, J lost 4 bases, and 10 bases lay in between. Germline-derived CDR1 and CDR2 are LGHNA and YSLEER. CDR3 amino acids: CASSQEGRGGNTIYF. In nucleotides, the CDR3 is TGCGCCAGCAGCCAAGAAGGGAGGGGAGGAAACACCATATATTTT.

V and J are TRBV6-1 and TRBJ2-3, with unresolved D. V was shortened by 6 bases and J by 6 bases, with 25 bases between the two germline ends. Germline CDR1 is MNHNS and CDR2 is SASEGT. This CDR3 spans 17 amino acids. DNA for the CDR3: TGTGCCAGCAGCTCCGTTGACCCGACCCCCACAGTGGATACGCAGTATTTT. Amino acid sequence: CASSSVDPTPTVDTQYF.

For this clonotype: The likely explanation is a read error, given a far larger clone one base away. The chain has TRBV7-9 and TRBJ2-7, with a weak D call TRBD1 (8 bases). This CDR3 has 17 amino acids. CDR1 and CDR2 (germline): SEHNR, FQNEAQ (reference sequence). Here the CDR3 reads CASSPRTGTMTTYEKYF. The DNA of the CDR3 is TGTGCCAGCAGCCCTAGGACAGGGACTATGACCACCTACGAGAAGTACTTC.

As for this clonotype: One base separates it from a far larger clone, so it is likely a read error. V usage is TRBV11-2 and J usage is TRBJ2-1, with 12 bases identical to TRBD2. The germline CDR1 and CDR2 sequences are SGHAT and FQNNGV. V lost 0 bases to trimming and J lost 9 bases; unmatched junction nucleotides: 6. The CDR3 consists of 16 residues. The CDR3 here is CASSLEWTSGIVEQFF. CDR3 coding DNA: TGTGCCAGCAGCTTAGAGTGGACTAGCGGGATTGTTGAGCAGTTCTTC.